This T cell receptor (beta chain) was found in a study of T cell responses to AZD1222 COVID-19 vaccine. This clone has just one count. The CDR3 runs to 13 residues. The germline V and J ends were trimmed by 2 bases and 1 base, with 5 bases remaining between them. Germline V gene lookup returns CDR1 SEHNR and CDR2 FQNEAQ (reference sequence). Only in-frame clones appear in the TCRdb table, and some are missing; sequencing was by immunoSEQ multiplex PCR. The table shows 150,000 or so clones, with about 90% occurring only once. The sequences come from peripheral blood, collected on day 0 of MenACWY control vaccination. The chain uses TRBV7-9 and TRBJ1-1, with D uncertain. The receptor was isolated from an adult in good health. The CDR3 is CASSLTANTEAFF. The DNA for the CDR3 is TGTGCCAGCAGCTTAACAGCGAACACTGAAGCTTTCTTT.